The 8 T cell receptor beta chains below all came from one sample that was sequenced in a study of cytotoxic CD8 clonotypes in ibrutinib-treated CLL. The method was immunoSEQ multiplex PCR; TCRdb's version includes in-frame clones alone and lacks a portion of them. The data hold about 300,000 clones, with 67% observed a single time. Sequencing used PBMCs, obtained after 36 months of ibrutinib treatment. The receptors originated from a human donor with chronic lymphocytic leukemia.

The rearrangement uses TRBV5-1 and TRBJ2-7; 8 bases match TRBD1. Trimming removed 3 bases from V and 2 bases from J; junction bases left unmatched: 4. The CDR3 runs to 14 residues. Per germline, CDR1 SGHRS and CDR2 YFSETQ. As DNA, the CDR3 is TGCGCCAGCAGCTATACAGGGGGTCCCTACGAGCAGTACTTC. This encodes CASSYTGGPYEQYF.

This chain connects TRBV27 to TRBJ2-7, with 8 bases aligning to TRBD2. The CDR3 length is 14 residues. CDR1 is MNHEY, CDR2 SMNVEV, per germline (reference sequence). V was clipped by 3 bases and J by 3 bases; unmatched bases: 4. The CDR3 region is CASSLVAGYYEQYF. The DNA for the CDR3 is TGTGCCAGCAGTTTGGTAGCGGGGTACTACGAGCAGTACTTC.

This clone has a single count. The rearrangement uses TRBV12-5 and TRBJ1-2; 8 bases match TRBD1. The CDR3 spans 17 residues. V lost 0 bases, J lost 4 bases, and 10 bases stayed unmatched. CDR1 and CDR2 (germline): LGHNT, FRNRAP. CDR3 region: CASGLVTGTGYFYGYTF. The DNA of the CDR3 is TGTGCTAGTGGTTTGGTTACCGGGACAGGCTACTTCTATGGCTACACCTTC.

This clone came up once. The genes are TRBV4-1 and TRBJ2-2; 7 bases fit TRBD1. V shed 3 bases, J shed 5 bases, and the junction held 6 bases outside the gene matches. Germline CDR1 is MGHRA and CDR2 is YSYEKL. The CDR3 is made up of 15 amino acids. CDR3 sequence reads: CASSHTQGRTGELFF. CDR3 nucleotide sequence: TGCGCCAGCAGCCATACACAGGGGAGAACCGGGGAGCTGTTTTTT.

The gene calls are TRBV11-2 and TRBJ2-3; 9 positions agree with TRBD1. Per the germline V gene, CDR1 is SGHAT and CDR2 is FQNNGV. V was pared by 3 bases and J by 4 bases, with 2 bases of the junction left unmatched. This CDR3 has 14 residues. For the CDR3, the DNA is TGTGCCAGCAGCTTGGGACAGGGATCAGATACGCAGTATTTT. This codes for CASSLGQGSDTQYF.

The CDR3 sequence: CASSQDARGAKETQYF. CDR3 DNA: TGTGCCAGCAGCCAAGATGCGCGGGGGGCGAAAGAGACCCAGTACTTC. The rearrangement joins TRBV4-2 to TRBJ2-5; TRBD2 matches at 8 bases. Germline loops: CDR1 LGHNA, CDR2 YNFKEQ. Trimming cost V 0 bases and J 3 bases; bases outside gene matches: 6. The CDR3 length is 16 residues.

The J gene is TRBJ2-3, the V gene TRBV7-3; 10 bases fit TRBD2. V trimming: 5 bases; J trimming: 5 bases; junction bases outside the gene matches: 10. This CDR3 spans 16 amino acids. CDR1 is SGHTA, CDR2 FQGTGA, per germline. CDR3 protein: CASSHGAGGPGDTQYF. The CDR3, as DNA: TGTGCCAGCAGCCACGGAGCGGGAGGGCCGGGAGATACGCAGTATTTT.

This chain's CDR3 is CASSLGRQYEQYF. CDR3 sequence (DNA): TGTGCCAGCAGCTTAGGCCGCCAGTACGAGCAGTACTTC. The chain couples TRBV13 to TRBJ2-7; D not resolved. This CDR3 is 13 amino acids long. Germline V gives CDR1 PRHDT, CDR2 FYEKMQ (reference sequence). Trimming took off 0 bases at V and 4 bases at J, with 7 bases between the two ends.